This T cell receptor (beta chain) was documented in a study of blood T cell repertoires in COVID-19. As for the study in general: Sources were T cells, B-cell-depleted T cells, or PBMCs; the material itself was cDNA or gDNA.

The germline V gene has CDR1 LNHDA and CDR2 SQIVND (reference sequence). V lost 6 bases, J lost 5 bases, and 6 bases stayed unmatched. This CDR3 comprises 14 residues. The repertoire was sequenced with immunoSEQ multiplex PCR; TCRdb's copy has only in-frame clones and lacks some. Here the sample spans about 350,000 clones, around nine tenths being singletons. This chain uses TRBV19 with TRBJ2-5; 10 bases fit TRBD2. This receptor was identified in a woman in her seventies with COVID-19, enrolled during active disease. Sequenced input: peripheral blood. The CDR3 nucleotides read TGTGCCAGTAGGGAGCGGGGGGGAAGGGAGACCCAGTACTTC. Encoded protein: CASRERGGRETQYF.